This T cell receptor (beta chain) was retrieved from a study of blood T cell repertoires in COVID-19. About the research overall: Acute and convalescent COVID-19 specimens originated in the United States, Italy and Spain.

The CDR3 contains 12 residues. Trimming took 6 bases from V and 4 from J, leaving 10 bases between them. The protocol was immunoSEQ multiplex PCR, while the TCRdb copy is restricted to in-frame clones and leaves out a portion. The table shows about 160,000 clones, with over 60% occurring only once. The J gene is TRBJ2-7, the V gene TRBV12-3 or TRBV12-4, with D perhaps TRBD1 (6 bases). This TCR came from a man in his sixties with acute or convalescent COVID-19. Sequencing input: peripheral blood. Here the CDR3 reads CASSTTGYEQYF. CDR3 in DNA: TGTGCCAGCAGCACAACAGGGTACGAGCAGTACTTC.